This T cell receptor (beta chain) was retrieved from a study of blood T cell repertoires in COVID-19. At the level of the study: Whether acute or convalescent, the COVID-19 samples came from the United States, Italy and Spain.

In germline, CDR1 is LNHDA, CDR2 SQIVND (reference sequence). V shed 6 bases, J shed 1 base, and the junction held 7 bases outside the gene matches. The CDR3 runs to 15 residues. Only in-frame clones appear in the TCRdb table, and some are missing; sequencing was by immunoSEQ multiplex PCR. The sample contains 90,000 to 120,000 clones, around 87% of which appear only once. The chain combines TRBV19 with TRBJ2-3; 7 nucleotides match TRBD2. Sequencing was carried out using peripheral blood. The TCR sequence derives from a woman of 80 years or more with acute or convalescent COVID-19. The CDR3 DNA is TGTGCCAGTAGCAACCCCCGGGGGGGCACAGATACGCAGTATTTT. Translation: CASSNPRGGTDTQYF. The whole variable domain, filled in from reference TRBV19 and TRBJ2-3, reads DGGITQSPKYLFRKEGQNVTLSCEQNLNHDAMYWYRQDPGQGLRLIYYSQIVNDFQKGDIAEGYSVSREKKESFPLTVTSAQKNPTAFYLCASSNPRGGTDTQYFGPGTRLTVL.